The clone carrying this T cell receptor (beta chain) was counted between two and nine times. The data stem from a study of cytomegalovirus exposure and HLA in healthy donors. CDR3 length: 13 residues. V shed 8 bases, J shed 4 bases, and the junction held 7 bases outside the gene matches. Germline V gene lookup returns CDR1 MNHNS and CDR2 SASEGT. TCRdb's copy holds only in-frame clones and misses some; the assay was immunoSEQ multiplex PCR. The table has 150,000 to 200,000 clones, roughly 81% seen once; the top ten hold 0.95% to 1.5%. The sequence was collected from a woman aged 25 to 45 in good health and CMV-seronegative. Specimen: PBMCs. The gene calls are TRBV6-1 and TRBJ1-2; 7 bases fit TRBD1. CDR3 loop: CASLTTGLYGYTF. The CDR3 nucleotides read TGTGCCAGCCTGACGACAGGGCTCTATGGCTACACCTTC.